Below, 22 T cell receptor beta chains from the same sample are listed, as sequenced in a study of shared clonotypes between healthy human individuals (TCRdb year 2020). The library relied on the immunoSEQ multiplex PCR assay. The source is immuneACCESS, and TCRdb retained only in-frame sequences with V and J called. Part of the clones is not carried over; for the studies checked, unresolved V genes explain less than half of this, and the remainder is unexplained. Present in this sample are roughly 1,500,000 clones, 98% of which were seen just once. The leading ten clones occupy approximately 0.38% of the sample. The material sequenced was naive CD4+ T cells sorted from blood. What this sample's cell subset or site label stands for: CD45RA+ positively selected. All receptors derive from a man aged 25-40 years in good health.

The J gene is TRBJ2-1, the V gene TRBV7-8; D is uncertain. Trimming pared 5 bases from V and 8 bases from J, leaving 7 bases between. The CDR3 totals 11 residues. Germline V gene lookup returns CDR1 SGHVS and CDR2 FQNEAQ. The CDR3 coding sequence is TGTGCCAGCAGCCCAAGGTATGAGCAGTTCTTC. Its protein is CASSPRYEQFF.

The V gene is TRBV10-3, the J gene TRBJ2-7, with 10 bases matching TRBD1. Unmatched junction bases numbered 8, after V lost 4 bases and J lost 2 bases. This CDR3 comprises 16 residues. In germline, CDR1 is ENHRY, CDR2 SYGVKD. CDR3 nucleotide sequence: TGTGCCATCAGTGCGTCGACAGGGGGCAGTCCCTACGAGCAGTACTTC. Amino acids: CAISASTGGSPYEQYF.

About this clone itself: Other DNA sequences in the same sample also yield this CDR3. V usage is TRBV5-1 and J usage is TRBJ2-7, with 7 bases identical to TRBD1. Germline loops: CDR1 SGHRS, CDR2 YFSETQ. This CDR3 spans 14 amino acids. With 2 bases clipped from V and 2 bases from J, the junction kept 4 bases outside the gene matches. For the CDR3, the DNA is TGCGCCAGCAGCTTAGGACAGGCCCCCTACGAGCAGTACTTC. Translating it yields CASSLGQAPYEQYF.

The chain joins TRBV6-1 to TRBJ1-4; perhaps TRBD1 as D (5 bases). There are 14 residues in the CDR3. CDR1 and CDR2 (germline): MNHNS, SASEGT. V was shortened by 2 bases and J by 7 bases, with 11 bases between the two germline ends. CDR3 sequence: CASSEIQRGEKLFF. The CDR3 DNA sequence: TGTGCCAGCAGTGAAATCCAGAGGGGTGAAAAACTGTTTTTT.

The gene calls are TRBV6-5 and TRBJ1-3; 9 bases fit TRBD1. CDR1 is MNHEY and CDR2 is SVGAGI in the germline V gene. CDR3 length: 16 amino acids. The V gene end was trimmed by 2 bases and the J gene end by 1 base; junction bases not matched to a gene: 3. The CDR3 coding sequence is TGTGCCAGCAGTTACACCGGGACAGGGTCTGGAAACACCATATATTTT. As protein: CASSYTGTGSGNTIYF.

The genes are TRBV14 and TRBJ2-7, with D possibly being TRBD1 or TRBD2 (5 bases each). V lost 2 bases and J lost 4, with 18 bases in between. The CDR3 sequence is 16 residues long. CDR1 is SGHDN, CDR2 FVKESK, per germline. This CDR3 reads CASSQRAGRGNYEQYF. The CDR3 region has the DNA TGTGCCAGCAGCCAACGCGCCGGCCGGGGCAATTACGAGCAGTACTTC.

The V and J genes are TRBV5-4 and TRBJ1-2, with D perhaps matching TRBD1 (5 bases). Between the trimmed V and J ends, which lost 5 bases and 4 bases, there was a span of 21 bases. The CDR3 runs to 16 residues. Germline loops: CDR1 SGHNT, CDR2 YYREEE (reference sequence). The CDR3 here is CASSRALGGPSYGYTF. The CDR3 region has the DNA TGTGCCAGCAGTCGAGCTTTGGGGGGACCTAGCTATGGCTACACCTTC.

The chain has TRBV7-2 and TRBJ2-3, with 11 bases fitting TRBD2. CDR1 and CDR2 from the germline V gene are SGHTA and FQGNSA. Trimming took 4 bases from V and 6 from J; bases not matched to a gene: 9. The CDR3 contains 16 residues. The chain's CDR3 is CASSSAGLAVPDTQYF. The CDR3 DNA sequence: TGTGCCAGCAGCTCAGCGGGACTAGCGGTACCGGATACGCAGTATTTT. Using reference TRBV7-2 and TRBJ2-3 for the parts outside the CDR3, the full variable domain is GAGVSQSPSNKVTEKGKDVELRCDPISGHTALYWYRQSLGQGLEFLIYFQGNSAPDKSGLPSDRFSAERTGGSVSTLTIQRTQQEDSAVYLCASSSAGLAVPDTQYFGPGTRLTVL.

V gene TRBV28 combines with J gene TRBJ1-5, with TRBD1 identical over 8 bases. This CDR3 region has 14 residues. The germline gives CDR1 MDHEN, CDR2 SYDVKM. V shed 3 bases and J 3 bases; nucleotides not matched to a gene: 1. The CDR3 region has the DNA TGTGCCAGCAGTTTGGACAGGGTCAATCAGCCCCAGCATTTT. This translates into CASSLDRVNQPQHF.

This chain joins TRBV9 and TRBJ2-1; tentatively, D is TRBD1 (6 bases). Germline V gene sequence: CDR1 SGDLS, CDR2 YYNGEE. V was pared by 1 base and J by 0 bases, with 11 bases between. There are 16 residues in the CDR3. The CDR3 protein is CASSVQGPSSYNEQFF. Here the CDR3 DNA reads TGTGCCAGCAGCGTACAGGGGCCGAGCTCCTACAATGAGCAGTTCTTC.

V and J are TRBV7-9 and TRBJ2-7; D unresolved. This CDR3 comprises 13 residues. Germline assignment: CDR1 SEHNR and CDR2 FQNEAQ (reference sequence). V gave up 3 bases and J gave up 6 bases, with 12 bases separating them. The CDR3 nucleotides are TGTGCCAGCAGCTTCGTAGGGAAAGGCGAGCAGTACTTC. Protein product: CASSFVGKGEQYF.

The chain links TRBV2 to TRBJ2-7; D is unclear. CDR1 and CDR2 (germline): SNHLY, FYNNEI. This CDR3 region has 11 residues. V was clipped by 5 bases and J by 7 bases, with 9 bases between them. Here the CDR3 reads CASSSDWEQYF. CDR3 DNA sequence: TGTGCCAGCAGTTCAGATTGGGAGCAGTACTTC.

This clone was observed a single time. The chain is built from TRBV25-1 and TRBJ2-6; D gene ambiguous. Trimming removed 5 bases from V and 2 bases from J, with 4 bases in between. The CDR3 totals 13 residues. Germline V lookup: CDR1 MGHDK, CDR2 SYGVNS. CDR3 sequence: CASSRAGANVLTF. Here the CDR3 DNA reads TGTGCCAGCAGTAGGGCTGGGGCCAACGTCCTGACTTTC.

This rearrangement joins TRBV18 to TRBJ2-1; a possible D gene is TRBD2 (6 bases). V lost 5 bases to trimming and J lost 2 bases, with 19 bases between them. The length of the CDR3 is 17 residues. Germline lookup yields CDR1 KGHSH and CDR2 LQKENI. The CDR3 reads CASSSRRDWDAYNEQFF. As DNA, the CDR3 is TGTGCCAGCTCATCACGACGGGACTGGGATGCCTACAATGAGCAGTTCTTC.

Remarks on this clone: Other DNA sequences within the sample encode an identical CDR3. The CDR3 loop is CASSPQGRTYEQYF. CDR3 nucleotide sequence: TGTGCCAGCTCACCACAGGGTCGGACTTACGAGCAGTACTTC. The chain employs TRBV18 and TRBJ2-7; a possible D gene is TRBD2 (5 bases). Trimming stripped 1 base from V and 4 bases from J, with 11 bases between. The CDR3 contains 14 residues. Germline V gene data show CDR1 as KGHSH and CDR2 as LQKENI.

This rearrangement joins TRBV2 to TRBJ2-7; 7 nucleotides line up with TRBD2. The germline CDR1 and CDR2 sequences are SNHLY and FYNNEI. Losses at the gene ends were 1 base for V and 2 bases for J; bases not matched to a gene: 2. The CDR3 loop spans 14 amino acids. The CDR3 coding sequence is TGTGCCAGCAGTGAAGTCCGGGGGGCCTACGAGCAGTACTTC. Its protein product is CASSEVRGAYEQYF.

The chain links TRBV5-1 to TRBJ2-7; 8 bases map to TRBD2. From germline, CDR1 is SGHRS and CDR2 YFSETQ. The length of the CDR3 is 15 residues. J was trimmed by 4 bases and V by 4 bases; bases with no gene match: 10. CDR3 amino acids: CASSPLVAGMYEQYF. The CDR3 nucleotides are TGCGCCAGCAGCCCCCTGGTAGCGGGAATGTACGAGCAGTACTTC.

The rearrangement links TRBV28 to TRBJ2-7; 8 nucleotides line up with TRBD2. Germline CDR1 and CDR2: MDHEN and SYDVKM. This CDR3 is built from 15 residues. V trimming: 5 bases; J trimming: 3 bases; junction bases outside the gene matches: 9. Here the CDR3 reads CASSVPSGPNYEQYF. CDR3 sequence (DNA): TGTGCCAGCAGTGTCCCTAGCGGGCCAAACTACGAGCAGTACTTC.

The chain recombines TRBV6-1 with TRBJ2-7; D uncertain. CDR1 and CDR2 from the germline V gene are MNHNS and SASEGT. Trimming shortened V by 11 bases and J by 3 bases, and 23 bases separated the two germline ends. There are 15 residues in the CDR3. CDR3 DNA: TGTGCCGTAGTTGAGCCTACGAGGTCAAACTACGAGCAGTACTTC. The encoded protein is CAVVEPTRSNYEQYF.

This chain joins TRBV18 and TRBJ1-2; 9 bases align to TRBD1. The V gene end was trimmed by 5 bases and the J gene end by 4 bases; junction bases not matched to a gene: 14. CDR1 KGHSH and CDR2 LQKENI come from the germline V gene. The CDR3 runs to 17 residues. As DNA, the CDR3 is TGTGCCAGCTCAGCGAATGAGGCTACAGGGGGCGGCTATGGCTACACCTTC. Its protein product is CASSANEATGGGYGYTF. Using reference TRBV18 and TRBJ1-2 for the parts outside the CDR3, the full variable domain is NAGVMQNPRHLVRRRGQEARLRCSPMKGHSHVYWYRQLPEEGLKFMVYLQKENIIDESGMPKERFSAEFPKEGPSILRIQQVVRGDSAAYFCASSANEATGGGYGYTFGSGTRLTVV.

The V gene is TRBV7-2, the J gene TRBJ1-1, with D maybe TRBD1 (6 bases). CDR3 length: 15 residues. In germline, CDR1 is SGHTA, CDR2 FQGNSA. Trimming shortened V by 1 base and J by 4 bases, and 13 bases separated the two germline ends. For the CDR3, the DNA is TGTGCCAGCAGCTTAGGTTACAGGGCGAGCACTGAAGCTTTCTTT. Its protein is CASSLGYRASTEAFF.

V and J are TRBV4-1 and TRBJ2-1; the match to TRBD2 covers 7 bases. The V gene's germline CDR1 is MGHRA and CDR2 YSYEKL. With V trimmed by 1 base and J by 7 bases, 4 bases remained unmatched. The CDR3 sequence is 14 residues long. The CDR3 region has the DNA TGCGCCAGCAGCCAAGGACTAGCCCCAAATGAGCAGTTCTTC. Its translation: CASSQGLAPNEQFF.